Reported below is one T cell receptor (beta chain). Its target is unknown. Investigators extracted total RNA from whole blood and did not sort T cells. Reprocessing the 5' RACE reads, TCRdb reports a single entry for every CDR3 protein and omits DNA. Its clone listing holds approximately 420,000 distinct CDR3 sequences. The data were obtained in a study of monozygotic twins with inflammatory bowel disease. Points from the study as a whole: Extra variability in the repertoires of patients may have come from differing immunosuppressive treatments.

Germline CDR1 reads MNHNS; CDR2 reads SASEGT. There are 14 residues in the CDR3. Sequencing used blood. The source of this sequence is a human donor with ulcerative colitis or Crohn's disease, or a healthy co-twin of an affected twin (not recorded which). This chain uses TRBV6-1 with TRBJ1-4. CDR3 amino acids: CASSEGQTNEKLFF.